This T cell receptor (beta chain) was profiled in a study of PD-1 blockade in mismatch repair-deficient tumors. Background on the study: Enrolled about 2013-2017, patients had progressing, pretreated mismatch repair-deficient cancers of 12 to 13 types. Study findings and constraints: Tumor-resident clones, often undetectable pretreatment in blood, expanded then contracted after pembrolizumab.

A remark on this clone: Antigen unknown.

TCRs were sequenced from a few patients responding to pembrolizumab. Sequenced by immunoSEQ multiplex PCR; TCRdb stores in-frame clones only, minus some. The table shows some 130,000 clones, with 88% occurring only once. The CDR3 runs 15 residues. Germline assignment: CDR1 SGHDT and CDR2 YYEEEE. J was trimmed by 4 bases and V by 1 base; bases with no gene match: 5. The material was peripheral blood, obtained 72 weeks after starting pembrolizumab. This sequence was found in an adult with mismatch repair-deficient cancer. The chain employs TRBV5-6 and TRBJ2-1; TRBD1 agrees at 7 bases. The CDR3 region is CASSLLNRGYNEQFF. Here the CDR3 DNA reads TGTGCCAGCAGCTTGCTCAACAGGGGATACAATGAGCAGTTCTTC.